These 14 T cell receptor beta chains originate from one sample sequenced in a study of cytotoxic CD8 clonotypes in ibrutinib-treated CLL. The table came from immunoSEQ multiplex PCR; TCRdb's copy has only in-frame clones and leaves some out. The sample records approximately 100,000 clones, roughly 80% being singletons. The specimen comprised PBMCs, sampled after 12 months of ibrutinib treatment. All receptors come from a human donor with chronic lymphocytic leukemia.

The V gene is TRBV18, the J gene TRBJ2-1; tentatively, D is TRBD2 (5 bases). This CDR3 spans 12 amino acids. V lost 6 bases to trimming and J lost 6 bases, with 9 bases between them. Per the germline V gene, CDR1 is KGHSH and CDR2 is LQKENI. The CDR3 reads CASSLAGNEQFF. In DNA form, the CDR3 reads TGTGCCAGCTCGCTGGCGGGCAATGAGCAGTTCTTC.

The chain joins TRBV6-1 to TRBJ2-7; D unresolved. The CDR3 spans 12 residues. Germline V lookup: CDR1 MNHNS, CDR2 SASEGT. CDR3 region: CVTRSPSYEQYF. The CDR3 DNA reads TGTGTCACGCGCTCCCCTTCCTACGAGCAGTACTTC.

The V gene is TRBV21-1, the J gene TRBJ2-2; TRBD2 was called by the table and not checked on the DNA. TRBV21-1 is reported as a pseudogene. The CDR3 is made up of 14 amino acids. The CDR3 nucleotides read TGTGCCAGCAGCAAGTCTGGAGGGACCGGGGAGCTGTTTTTT. Translating gives CASSKSGGTGELFF.

V is TRBV5-1 and J is TRBJ1-2; 10 positions match TRBD1. The CDR3 has 14 residues. The V gene end was trimmed by 1 base and the J gene end by 5 bases; junction bases not matched to a gene: 2. Germline V lookup: CDR1 SGHRS, CDR2 YFSETQ. This chain's CDR3 is CASSLRDRGYGYTF. CDR3 coding DNA: TGCGCCAGCAGCTTGCGGGACAGGGGATATGGCTACACCTTC.

V is TRBV11-3 and J is TRBJ2-2, with D tentatively TRBD1 (6 bases). Germline V gene lookup returns CDR1 SGHNT and CDR2 YENEEA. The V end lost 5 bases, the J end lost 3 bases, and 16 bases lay between the germline ends. CDR3 length: 16 residues. The CDR3 coding sequence is TGTGCCAGCAGCCGATCTCTGGGGGCCTACACCGGGGAGCTGTTTTTT. Translation: CASSRSLGAYTGELFF.

The chain uses TRBV11-3 and TRBJ2-3; D may correspond to TRBD1 or TRBD2 (5 bases each). CDR3 length: 14 amino acids. The V and J ends lost 5 bases and 3 bases respectively, with 12 bases between them. Germline V gene sequence: CDR1 SGHNT, CDR2 YENEEA. The CDR3 DNA sequence: TGTGCCAGCAGCCAAAATGGGGGTACAGATACGCAGTATTTT. Its protein product is CASSQNGGTDTQYF. The whole variable domain, filled in from reference TRBV11-3 and TRBJ2-3, reads EAGVVQSPRYKIIEKKQPVAFWCNPISGHNTLYWYLQNLGQGPELLIRYENEEAVDDSQLPKDRFSAERLKGVDSTLKIQPAELGDSAVYLCASSQNGGTDTQYFGPGTRLTVL.

The chain couples TRBV7-8 to TRBJ1-1, with D tentatively TRBD1 (6 bases). Germline values: CDR1 SGHVS, CDR2 FQNEAQ. There are 15 residues in the CDR3. V lost 1 base to trimming and J lost 1 base, with 10 bases between them. The CDR3 here is CASSLDGGGNTEAFF. The CDR3 DNA is TGTGCCAGCAGCTTAGACGGGGGCGGGAACACTGAAGCTTTCTTT.

The chain combines TRBV28 with TRBJ1-5, with TRBD1 matching 7 bases. V dropped 6 bases and J dropped 4; count of bases not matched to a gene: 9. The CDR3 loop spans 15 amino acids. Germline V gene lookup returns CDR1 MDHEN and CDR2 SYDVKM. The CDR3 coding sequence is TGTGCCAGCAGCCAGGACACAGGGGCAAATCAGCCCCAGCATTTT. Encoded protein: CASSQDTGANQPQHF.

The chain couples TRBV12-5 to TRBJ1-2; a possible D gene is TRBD1 (5 bases). Germline lookup yields CDR1 LGHNT and CDR2 FRNRAP. Trimming took off 2 bases at V and 4 bases at J, with 14 bases between the two ends. The CDR3 consists of 15 residues. This chain's CDR3 is CASGLPLGGPYGYTF. The CDR3 nucleotides read TGTGCTAGTGGTTTGCCCCTCGGGGGTCCCTATGGCTACACCTTC.

This chain uses TRBV6-5 with TRBJ2-7; unclear D gene. Germline CDR1 reads MNHEY; CDR2 reads SVGAGI. The CDR3 is made up of 12 amino acids. Trimming cost V 8 bases and J 4 bases, with 12 bases left between them. CDR3 nucleotide sequence: TGTGCCAGCCATTCGGGTGGGTACGAGCAGTACTTC. Amino acid sequence: CASHSGGYEQYF.

The chain links TRBV5-1 to TRBJ1-4; 10 bases match TRBD1. Per the germline V gene, CDR1 is SGHRS and CDR2 is YFSETQ. This CDR3 has 15 amino acids. V shed 4 bases and J 4 bases; nucleotides not matched to a gene: 4. CDR3 sequence: CASSVRTGGNEKLFF. DNA for the CDR3: TGCGCCAGCAGCGTACGGACAGGGGGTAATGAAAAACTGTTTTTT.

This sequence joins TRBV7-2 and TRBJ2-3; no clear D. The CDR3 runs 12 residues. With 1 base removed from V and 7 bases from J, the gap between germline ends came to 6 bases. CDR1 and CDR2 (germline): SGHTA, FQGNSA. The DNA of the CDR3 is TGTGCCAGCAGCTTAGAGGGCAATACGCAGTATTTT. Protein sequence: CASSLEGNTQYF.

As for this clone: Since a much larger clone is just one base distant, this may be a read error. The chain recombines TRBV2 with TRBJ1-1, with unresolved D. Trimming removed 7 bases at V and 1 base at J, with 10 bases between. This CDR3 is 13 amino acids long. Germline assignment: CDR1 SNHLY and CDR2 FYNNEI. The CDR3 region is CASTLWGNTEAFF. CDR3 DNA: TGTGCCAGCACCTTGTGGGGGAACACTGAAGCTTTCTTT.

The rearrangement uses TRBV5-1 and TRBJ2-7, with 10 bases that match TRBD2. The CDR3 covers 15 residues. Germline V gene sequence: CDR1 SGHRS, CDR2 YFSETQ. V shed 5 bases and J 2 bases; nucleotides not matched to a gene: 7. The chain's CDR3 is CASRPLAGDAYEQYF. The CDR3 bases are TGCGCCAGCAGGCCCCTAGCGGGGGACGCCTACGAGCAGTACTTC.